The clone carrying this TCR beta chain showed up just a few times. Antigen unknown. The data belong to a study of T-cell memory formation after mild COVID-19. The wider study: Each donor largely had its own TCR clusters.

Each CDR3 protein gets one entry after TCRdb re-called the 5' RACE reads with MiXCR. Of around 340,000 distinct CDR3 sequences in the sample, roughly 14% were seen once. Germline CDR1 is MRHNA and CDR2 is SNTAGT. V was trimmed by 5 bases and J by 6 bases, leaving 8 bases between them. The CDR3 runs to 11 residues. The study, taken as a whole, reports: A subset of responding clones appeared in pre-infection memory, suggesting cross-reactive memory joined.

This receptor was taken from a young man who had mild COVID-19 (a few samples of this study predate the infection). Cell type and time point are not known. V and J are TRBV6-4 and TRBJ2-7; D unclear. Specimen: PBMCs or a T cell subset sorted from them (not recorded which). The CDR3 loop is CASSIGPEQYV. The CDR3, as DNA: TGTGCCAGCAGTATCGGTCCCGAGCAGTACGTC.